The 28 T cell receptor beta chains presented below share a single source sample, sequenced in a study of cytomegalovirus exposure and HLA in healthy donors. Profiling relied on immunoSEQ multiplex PCR, and the TCRdb table lists in-frame clones only, not all of them. The sample carries some 170,000 clones, 85% to 90% recorded once. The material sequenced was PBMCs. These receptors originate from a woman aged 30 to 39 in good health and CMV-seronegative.

The table lists this clone with a few counts. CDR3 bases: TGCGCCAGCAGCCAAGAATGGCGAACGCCGAGCTCCTACGAGCAGTACTTC. Its translation is CASSQEWRTPSSYEQYF. This chain connects TRBV4-1 to TRBJ2-7; no reliable D call. Germline V gene lookup returns CDR1 MGHRA and CDR2 YSYEKL. V was clipped by 0 bases and J by 0 bases, with 15 bases between them. CDR3 size: 17 residues.

This clone was counted a single time. The rearrangement uses TRBV9 and TRBJ2-7; possibly TRBD1 for D (6 bases). Trimming left V 2 bases short and J 0 bases short, with 12 bases between. This CDR3 comprises 15 residues. CDR1 and CDR2 (germline): SGDLS, YYNGEE. CDR3 sequence: CASSVGSQGSYEQYF. The CDR3 DNA reads as TGTGCCAGCAGCGTTGGATCACAGGGCTCCTACGAGCAGTACTTC.

This clone was observed a single time. The chain employs TRBV7-2 and TRBJ1-1; D may be TRBD1 (5 bases). Per the germline V gene, CDR1 is SGHTA and CDR2 is FQGNSA. The ends were cut back, 1 base at V and 5 bases at J, with 17 bases in the middle. There are 16 residues in the CDR3. CDR3 region: CASSLEGEGQGTEAFF. Here the CDR3 DNA reads TGTGCCAGCAGCTTAGAAGGGGAGGGTCAGGGAACTGAAGCTTTCTTT.

DNA of the CDR3: TGTGCCAGCAGCTTGTCGGACAGGGGACAAGGTAGGCAGTTCTTC. Its protein is CASSLSDRGQGRQFF. The chain couples TRBV5-4 to TRBJ2-1, with TRBD1 matching 9 bases. This CDR3 is built from 15 residues. Trimming took 1 base from V and 12 from J; bases not matched to a gene: 11. CDR1 and CDR2 (germline): SGHNT, YYREEE (reference sequence).

This chain connects TRBV5-1 to TRBJ2-4, with D possibly matching TRBD2 (6 bases). Germline CDR1 and CDR2: SGHRS and YFSETQ. The CDR3 runs 19 residues. The germline V and J ends were trimmed by 4 bases and 0 bases, with 23 bases remaining between them. The CDR3 sequence: CASSPGLGVAELAKNIQYF. In nucleotides, the CDR3 is TGCGCCAGCAGCCCGGGCCTCGGGGTAGCGGAACTAGCCAAAAACATTCAGTACTTC.

This clone has only a few counts. V is TRBV2 and J is TRBJ2-7; D perhaps matches TRBD2 (6 bases). There are 11 residues in the CDR3. Germline V gives CDR1 SNHLY, CDR2 FYNNEI. V was pared by 6 bases and J by 3 bases, with 6 bases between. The CDR3 spells CASRRDYEQYF. CDR3 coding DNA: TGTGCCAGCAGGCGGGACTACGAGCAGTACTTC.

This chain links TRBV13 with TRBJ1-3; D call uncertain. The ends were cut back, 0 bases at V and 7 bases at J, with 13 bases in the middle. Per germline, CDR1 PRHDT and CDR2 FYEKMQ (reference sequence). The CDR3 is made up of 15 amino acids. CDR3 coding DNA: TGTGCCAGCAGCTTAGGCCCCACGTTCCTGAACACCATATATTTT. This gives the protein CASSLGPTFLNTIYF.

The chain couples TRBV27 to TRBJ2-2; TRBD1 might be the D (6 bases). The length of the CDR3 is 16 residues. The ends were cut back, 6 bases at V and 3 bases at J, with 17 bases in the middle. Germline CDR1 is MNHEY and CDR2 is SMNVEV (reference sequence). Here the CDR3 reads CASSPPFAGDTGELFF. The CDR3 nucleotides are TGTGCCAGCAGCCCTCCGTTTGCAGGGGACACCGGGGAGCTGTTTTTT.

V gene TRBV18 combines with J gene TRBJ2-6, with D maybe TRBD1 (5 bases). The CDR3 has 16 residues. From germline, CDR1 is KGHSH and CDR2 LQKENI. Between the trimmed V and J ends, which lost 2 bases and 2 bases, there was a span of 10 bases. Here the CDR3 reads CASSPKQGPGANVLTF. The CDR3 nucleotides read TGTGCCAGCTCACCAAAGCAGGGCCCTGGGGCCAACGTCCTGACTTTC.

The chain is built from TRBV19 and TRBJ2-1; 8 bases agree with TRBD2. J was trimmed by 3 bases and V by 6 bases; bases with no gene match: 10. The CDR3 is 16 amino acids. Germline V gives CDR1 LNHDA, CDR2 SQIVND (reference sequence). CDR3 sequence: CASSQPSGGIYNEQFF. The DNA for the CDR3 is TGTGCCAGTAGCCAACCCAGCGGGGGTATCTACAATGAGCAGTTCTTC.

This clone was observed a handful of times. The chain employs TRBV7-2 and TRBJ1-5; unclear D gene. CDR3 length: 13 amino acids. Germline V CDR1 and CDR2: SGHTA, FQGNSA. V lost 6 bases and J 5 bases, leaving 11 bases between the germline ends. The CDR3 here is CASRAFGDQPQHF. CDR3 coding DNA: TGTGCCAGCAGAGCCTTCGGCGATCAGCCCCAGCATTTT.

The chain has TRBV4-3 and TRBJ2-1; no clear D. Germline CDR1 is LGHNA and CDR2 is YSLEER. The CDR3 runs to 15 residues. V lost 1 base, J lost 5 bases, and 12 bases lay in between. The CDR3 sequence is CASSQGIRGNNEQFF. The CDR3 region has the DNA TGCGCCAGCAGCCAAGGAATTCGTGGAAACAATGAGCAGTTCTTC.

The CDR3 nucleotides are TGCAGCGTGACTCCTTTGGAGACTGCGGCCTACGAGCAGTACTTC. Amino acid sequence: CSVTPLETAAYEQYF. This rearrangement joins TRBV29-1 to TRBJ2-7; D is uncertain. Trimming took 6 bases from V and 2 from J, leaving 20 bases between them. Germline V CDR1 and CDR2: SQVTM, ANQGSEA. The CDR3 loop spans 15 amino acids.

The chain is built from TRBV5-4 and TRBJ2-2; 7 bases align to TRBD2. The CDR3 totals 17 residues. From germline, CDR1 is SGHNT and CDR2 YYREEE (reference sequence). Trimming took 5 bases from V and 5 from J; bases not matched to a gene: 15. The CDR3 is CASRQHGGSGGTGELFF. In DNA, the CDR3 is TGTGCCAGCAGGCAACACGGGGGGAGCGGAGGTACCGGGGAGCTGTTTTTT.

The V and J genes are TRBV7-7 and TRBJ2-5, with 8 positions matching TRBD2. This CDR3 region has 15 residues. Germline V lookup: CDR1 SSHAT, CDR2 FNYEAQ (reference sequence). V gave up 2 bases and J gave up 2 bases; unmatched junction bases: 4. This CDR3 reads CASSLIRGGQETQYF. The DNA for the CDR3 is TGTGCCAGCAGCTTAATCCGGGGGGGGCAAGAGACCCAGTACTTC.

The chain has TRBV18 and TRBJ2-5, with 9 bases identical to TRBD2. The germline gives CDR1 KGHSH, CDR2 LQKENI. V lost 3 bases to trimming and J lost 3 bases; unmatched junction nucleotides: 5. The CDR3 is 15 residues long. As DNA, the CDR3 is TGTGCCAGCTCACCTCCGGGACTAGCCAAAGAGACCCAGTACTTC. Residues: CASSPPGLAKETQYF.

The chain employs TRBV10-1 and TRBJ2-6; tentative D call: TRBD1 (5 bases). The V gene's germline CDR1 is WNHNN and CDR2 SYGVQD (reference sequence). This CDR3 is 16 amino acids long. The V gene lost 3 bases and the J gene lost 1 base, with 10 bases spanning the gap. CDR3 sequence: CASSDLRGSGANVLTF. The DNA for the CDR3 is TGCGCCAGCAGTGACCTAAGGGGATCTGGGGCCAACGTCCTGACTTTC.

The rearrangement joins TRBV7-9 to TRBJ2-7, with 12 positions matching TRBD2. The CDR3 contains 18 residues. CDR1 and CDR2 (germline): SEHNR, FQNEAQ (reference sequence). V shed 6 bases and J 4 bases; nucleotides not matched to a gene: 16. The CDR3, as DNA: TGTGCCAGCAGTCCGTGGACTAGCGGGATCCATTCTCCGTACGAGCAGTACTTC. This encodes CASSPWTSGIHSPYEQYF.

The V call is TRBV6-5, the J call TRBJ2-7, with TRBD2 identical over 11 bases. From germline, CDR1 is MNHEY and CDR2 SVGAGI. There are 16 residues in the CDR3. Trimming removed 2 bases from V and 2 bases from J; junction bases left unmatched: 5. CDR3 bases: TGTGCCAGCAGTTACCCGGGACTAGCGGTTACCTACGAGCAGTACTTC. The encoded protein is CASSYPGLAVTYEQYF.

The chain uses TRBV7-2 and TRBJ1-1, with 7 bases fitting TRBD1. The germline V gene has CDR1 SGHTA and CDR2 FQGNSA. V was clipped by 5 bases and J by 1 base; unmatched bases: 4. The CDR3 runs to 14 residues. The CDR3 region has the DNA TGTGCCAGCAGCCTGGGACAGCAGAACACTGAAGCTTTCTTT. Translation gives CASSLGQQNTEAFF.

The chain links TRBV2 to TRBJ2-5, with 7 bases identical to TRBD2. Germline-derived CDR1 and CDR2 are SNHLY and FYNNEI. CDR3 length equals 16 residues. After removal of 1 base from V and 4 bases from J, the junction contained 9 bases not matched to a gene. The DNA for the CDR3 is TGTGCCAGCAGTGAAGAATGGGGCGGGAGAGGAGAGACCCAGTACTTC. Translating gives CASSEEWGGRGETQYF.

The chain couples TRBV6-6 to TRBJ2-7; 8 bases map to TRBD1. The junction had 2 bases not matched to a gene; V was cut back by 6 bases and J by 1 base. This CDR3 comprises 13 residues. From germline, CDR1 is MNHNY and CDR2 SVGAGI (reference sequence). The CDR3 DNA sequence: TGTGCCAGCAGCCGGGACAGGTCCTACGAGCAGTACTTC. Amino acids: CASSRDRSYEQYF.

This sequence joins TRBV29-1 and TRBJ2-4; tentatively, D is TRBD2 (6 bases). V lost 5 bases and J lost 3, with 14 bases in between. The CDR3 spans 14 residues. Germline V gene lookup returns CDR1 SQVTM and CDR2 ANQGSEA. Written as DNA, the CDR3 is TGCAGCGTTTGGGCGGGGAAAGTCAAAAACATTCAGTACTTC. Translation gives CSVWAGKVKNIQYF.

This CDR3 reads CASSIGSQVKDTQYF. The CDR3 DNA sequence: TGTGCCAGTAGTATAGGGAGCCAGGTCAAAGATACGCAGTATTTT. This sequence joins TRBV19 and TRBJ2-3; unclear D gene. This CDR3 spans 15 amino acids. Trimming stripped 1 base from V and 5 bases from J, with 13 bases between. In germline, CDR1 is LNHDA, CDR2 SQIVND (reference sequence).

V gene TRBV27 combines with J gene TRBJ2-3, with D maybe TRBD2 (5 bases). CDR1 is MNHEY, CDR2 SMNVEV, per germline (reference sequence). There are 12 residues in the CDR3. Trimming removed 5 bases from V and 9 bases from J, with 12 bases in between. This CDR3 reads CASSPPTGTQYF. The CDR3 region has the DNA TGTGCCAGCAGTCCCCCCACGGGGACGCAGTATTTT.

The chain joins TRBV30 to TRBJ2-3; 16 bases line up with TRBD2. From germline, CDR1 is GTSNPN and CDR2 SVGIG (reference sequence). V was clipped by 7 bases and J by 6 bases; unmatched bases: 16. The CDR3 sequence is 18 residues long. The DNA for the CDR3 is TGTGCCTCAACCCCCTCCGGGACTAGCGGGAGGGCCCCGGATACGCAGTATTTT. This encodes CASTPSGTSGRAPDTQYF.

The rearrangement links TRBV2 to TRBJ2-7; TRBD1 aligns across 12 bases. Germline V gives CDR1 SNHLY, CDR2 FYNNEI. After removal of 4 bases from V and 7 bases from J, the junction contained 11 bases not matched to a gene. CDR3 length: 16 amino acids. The CDR3 sequence: CASSGRDRGQLGEQYF. The CDR3 DNA reads TGTGCCAGCAGTGGGAGGGACAGGGGGCAACTCGGGGAGCAGTACTTC.

This clone was seen only a few times. The V call is TRBV4-1, the J call TRBJ2-7; tentative D call: TRBD2 (6 bases). The V end was cut by 1 base, the J end by 7 bases, with 14 bases between. CDR1 and CDR2 from the germline V gene are MGHRA and YSYEKL. The CDR3 length is 14 residues. In DNA form, the CDR3 reads TGCGCCAGCAGCCAAGCGAGGCGGGAAGGGGAGCAGTACTTC. Protein: CASSQARREGEQYF.